This T cell receptor (beta chain) was captured by sequencing in a study of cytomegalovirus exposure and HLA in healthy donors. Germline assignment: CDR1 MNHEY and CDR2 SVGAGI. The CDR3 spans 16 residues. V was clipped by 0 bases and J by 2 bases; unmatched bases: 5. Study-level points and caveats: High specificity and sensitivity for cytomegalovirus status were reported for the classifier. TCR beta V segments were, for the most part, productive about 87% or about 30% of the time in an earlier analysis. Some TCR beta chains (about 180 of them) were listed as cytomegalovirus-associated.

Primers included in the PCR were 60 Vbeta and 13 Jbeta primers. The repertoire was sequenced with immunoSEQ multiplex PCR; TCRdb's copy has only in-frame clones and lacks some. The repertoire holds roughly 100,000 clones, with about 81% as singletons. On this clone itself: Antigen unknown.

The sequenced material came from PBMCs. J is TRBJ1-1 and V is TRBV6-5, with 8 bases aligning to TRBD1. The receptor's source is a man in his forties in good health and CMV-seropositive. The DNA of the CDR3 is TGTGCCAGCAGTTACTCGAGGCAGGGGGCAAACACTGAAGCTTTCTTT. Translated: CASSYSRQGANTEAFF.